This TCR beta chain was captured in a study of PD-L1 blockade in urothelial cancer. Here immunoSEQ multiplex PCR was the method, and the copy in TCRdb shows in-frame clones only, minus some. This table has 49,000 or so clones, more than 70% appearing once. The count of this clone is one. Germline V lookup: CDR1 SGHRS, CDR2 YFSETQ. The CDR3 consists of 15 residues. The ends were cut back, 3 bases at V and 1 base at J, with 8 bases in the middle. Time point here: pretreatment peripheral blood. The clonotype was recovered from a man aged 60 to 69 with urothelial cancer. The material was PBMCs, obtained around atezolizumab (anti-PD-L1) treatment. The rearrangement uses TRBV5-1 and TRBJ2-6; D is uncertain. The CDR3 spells CASSYAQSGANVLTF. CDR3 nucleotide sequence: TGCGCCAGCAGCTACGCACAATCTGGGGCCAACGTCCTGACTTTC.